The present T cell receptor beta chain was sequenced within a study of Tregs in tolerant kidney transplant recipients (dated by TCRdb to the late 2010s). About the study as a whole: Before combined kidney and bone marrow transplantation, this study identified donor-specific regulatory T cells using TCRbeta sequencing and then followed those same cells after transplant.

For TCRbeta CDR3 sequencing, genomic DNA from the sorted cells was extracted using the QIAGEN DNeasy Blood and Tissue Kit. High-throughput TCRbeta CDR3 sequencing, which included PCR amplification with bias correction and internal controls, was done commercially through immunoSEQ. The study's own analysis went as follows. Unique productive TCRbeta sequences were defined by CDR3 nucleotide sequence when primers matched and otherwise by CDR3 amino acid sequence together with Vbeta and Jbeta genes. To correct for sorting error, sequences found in more than one sorted population at a frequency ratio of 2:1 or less were discarded, and the remaining shared sequences were assigned to the population with the higher frequency. Sequences were defined as donor-reactive when expanded at least 5-fold in CFSE-low cells versus unstimulated cells and present at a frequency of at least 0.01% in CFSE-low cells. Repertoire divergence was quantified by Jensen-Shannon divergence using the top 100 TCRbeta sequences ranked by frequency. For samples with multiple sequencing runs, sorting error was corrected separately for each run before the runs were pooled. This is the immuneACCESS table as TCRdb keeps it, with only in-frame sequences that have V and J called. A part of the clones is gone; compared with another copy, unresolved V genes explain less than half, and the rest is unexplained. Clone size and V and J calls were adopted from that table, with D and trimming inferred from the DNA. The table for this sample lists around 50,000 clones; 89% of them were counted only once. The top ten constitute around 15% of the sample.

The research as a whole found: PCR primers changed over time for some patients, so nucleotide-level comparison across those patients' samples was not possible. Biological reproducibility was not examined directly, but technical replication error appeared to be minimal. In tolerant patients, donor-specific Tregs expanded more than Tregs overall, which suggests antigen-driven rather than nonspecific expansion. The most biologically relevant and donor-specific TCRbeta repertoire appeared to be identified by expanding Tregs with activated donor B cells. Because only a small number of patients were included, the study had limitations, and the results will need to be validated in larger populations as well as under other immunosuppression protocols.

Regarding this clone: Its target antigen remains unknown. The record has no base qualities; no much larger clone is one base away.

The CDR3, cysteine through phenylalanine, is 14 amino acids long. The kept DNA is CDR3 alone, 42 bases in frame from the first base. V trim: 3 bases; J trim: 6 bases; unmatched bases: 7. Reading the germline V gene gives CDR1 SGDLS and CDR2 YYNGEE. The transplants used related donors with nonmyeloablative bone marrow transplantation, and mixed chimerism in the human trials was transient. Thawed PBMCs were FACS-sorted into unstimulated Tregs (CD4+CD25+CD127-), CD4+ non-Tregs (CD4+CD25-), CD4 cells and CD8 cells. The patients were a few recipients of combined kidney and bone marrow transplants from the ITN036ST trial, and samples were available only from these trial subjects. Healthy control blood was separated into PBMCs by Ficoll density gradient and cryopreserved, and patient PBMCs were collected both before and after transplant.

The chain couples TRBV9 to TRBJ2-3; 7 central nucleotides agree with TRBD2. The specimen comprised CD8+ T cells from blood (PBMCs), sampled 12 months after the transplant. This TCR came from a human patient who received a combined kidney and bone marrow transplant. Some T cells may originate with the graft donor following a transplant. The bases read TGTGCCAGCAGCGGGGACTACCCCTGGGATACGCAGTATTTT. The resulting protein is CASSGDYPWDTQYF.